This TCR beta chain was identified in a study of T-cell memory formation after mild COVID-19. Across the whole study: For the most part, TCR clusters were specific to one donor.

TCR alpha and TCR beta cDNA libraries carrying sample barcodes and UMIs came from 5'RACE with constant-segment primers. TCRdb passed the 5' RACE reads through MiXCR, listing each CDR3 protein once. Of 450,000 or so distinct CDR3 sequences listed, approximately 25% are singletons. The study's findings and limits: Clones that got smaller from day 15 to 85 had even CD4/CD8, while clones growing later tipped toward CD4+. For second-wave clones that peaked at day 37, SARS-CoV-2 specificity went unverified.

As for this clonotype: Its target is not known.

Source material: PBMCs or a T cell subset sorted from them (not recorded which). This receptor was taken from an adult woman who had mild COVID-19 (a few samples of this study predate the infection). Cell type and time point are not known.

The CDR3 is CATSDSRVTSRKTPYNEQFF. The CDR3 nucleotides read TGTGCCACCAGTGATTCCAGGGTCACCTCTCGAAAAACGCCTTACAATGAGCAGTTCTTC. The J gene is TRBJ2-1, the V gene TRBV24-1, with D maybe TRBD1 (5 bases). CDR3 length: 20 amino acids. Trimming cost V 2 bases and J 4 bases, with 26 bases left between them. CDR1 is KGHDR and CDR2 is SFDVKD in the germline V gene.